This T cell receptor (beta chain) was recovered during a study of T-cell reconstitution after alpha-beta-depleted transplantation in children. The authors prepared the TCRbeta library with unique molecular identifiers. TCRdb re-analysed the PCR reads in MiXCR, keeping a single row per CDR3 protein. The data show 190,000 or so distinct CDR3 sequences, roughly 7.5% seen once. Deletions cut 5 bases from V and 5 bases from J, with 16 bases between. The CDR3 spans 14 residues. CDR1 is MDHEN, CDR2 SYDVKM, per germline. Many counts were recorded for this clonotype. The sequencing here drew on PBMCs from the stem cell graft donor, taken from the stem cell graft. The chain combines TRBV28 with TRBJ2-7; D perhaps matches TRBD2 (5 bases). The source of this sequence is a human donor who donated a stem cell graft to a child with Wiskott-Aldrich syndrome. The CDR3 sequence: CASSPQREGDEQYF. In nucleotides, the CDR3 is TGTGCCAGCAGTCCCCAGAGGGAAGGAGACGAGCAGTACTTC.